Listed below are T cell receptor beta chains from one sample, sequenced in a study of OX40 agonist ivuxolimab in advanced cancers. TCRdb's table, derived via immunoSEQ multiplex PCR, lists solely in-frame clones and lacks some. In the table there are over 65,000 clones, around nine tenths of which are singletons. Sample: CD4+ or CD8+ T cells sorted from blood, taken in a trial of the OX40 agonist ivuxolimab. These TCRs come from an adult with an advanced solid tumor such as melanoma, head and neck, liver or kidney cancer. Both conserved end residues are trimmed from each CDR3. D genes are given only for firm matches.

len: 15; j_gene: TRBJ1-1; d_gene: -; v_gene: TRBV4-1; CDR3aa: ASSQNLGYGKNTEAF
len: 15; j_gene: TRBJ2-4; d_gene: -; v_gene: TRBV11-3; CDR3aa: ASSLLGSAGERNIQY
len: 13; j_gene: TRBJ2-2; d_gene: TRBD2; v_gene: TRBV11-3; CDR3aa: ASRATSANTGELF
len: 12; j_gene: TRBJ2-3; d_gene: -; v_gene: TRBV7-2; CDR3aa: ASSPRPSADTQY
len: 10; j_gene: TRBJ2-1; d_gene: TRBD1; v_gene: TRBV6-5; CDR3aa: ASSPRGPKQF
len: 9; j_gene: TRBJ1-5; d_gene: -; v_gene: TRBV7-2; CDR3aa: ASSLHQAQH
len: 11; j_gene: TRBJ1-5; d_gene: TRBD1; v_gene: TRBV18; CDR3aa: ASSETGEQPQH
len: 13; j_gene: TRBJ1-5; d_gene: -; v_gene: TRBV10-3; CDR3aa: AISESQNSNQPQH
len: 11; j_gene: TRBJ2-7; d_gene: -; v_gene: TRBV29-1; CDR3aa: SVDLSPGGEQY
len: 14; j_gene: TRBJ2-1; d_gene: -; v_gene: TRBV9; CDR3aa: ASSVDPGYIYNEQF
len: 13; j_gene: TRBJ1-5; d_gene: -; v_gene: TRBV30; CDR3aa: AWSCGGPSNQPQH
len: 14; j_gene: TRBJ1-1; d_gene: TRBD1; v_gene: TRBV28; CDR3aa: ASSKGTGVGGTEAF
len: 13; j_gene: TRBJ2-7; d_gene: TRBD2; v_gene: TRBV27; CDR3aa: ASRENNGLAYEQY
len: 13; j_gene: TRBJ2-5; d_gene: TRBD1; v_gene: TRBV28; CDR3aa: ASSFGTGGQETQY
len: 13; j_gene: TRBJ2-1; d_gene: -; v_gene: TRBV7-2; CDR3aa: ASSSTRLESNEQF
len: 12; j_gene: TRBJ2-4; d_gene: -; v_gene: TRBV27; CDR3aa: ASRVDRGGNIQY
len: 12; j_gene: TRBJ2-6; d_gene: -; v_gene: TRBV19; CDR3aa: ASSRNSGANVLT
len: 14; j_gene: TRBJ2-1; d_gene: TRBD2; v_gene: TRBV10-1; CDR3aa: ASSDVAGGSYNEQF
len: 13; j_gene: TRBJ2-2; d_gene: -; v_gene: TRBV7-9; CDR3aa: ASSLSSGATGELF
len: 10; j_gene: TRBJ1-5; d_gene: -; v_gene: TRBV5-4; CDR3aa: ASSLDAQPQH
len: 15; j_gene: TRBJ2-1; d_gene: -; v_gene: TRBV12-5; CDR3aa: ASGLSPDTRPNNEQF
len: 12; j_gene: TRBJ1-1; d_gene: -; v_gene: TRBV15; CDR3aa: ATSRVSQDTEAF
len: 9; j_gene: TRBJ1-2; d_gene: -; v_gene: TRBV7-9; CDR3aa: ASSSGPGYT
len: 12; j_gene: TRBJ2-2; d_gene: -; v_gene: TRBV5-1; CDR3aa: ASSGIRETGELF
len: 13; j_gene: TRBJ2-1; d_gene: -; v_gene: TRBV5-1; CDR3aa: ASSLLAGINNEQF
len: 13; j_gene: TRBJ2-5; d_gene: TRBD2; v_gene: TRBV7-2; CDR3aa: ASSRLAGGIETQY
len: 11; j_gene: TRBJ2-1; d_gene: -; v_gene: TRBV9; CDR3aa: ASSVLGNNEQF
len: 12; j_gene: TRBJ1-4; d_gene: TRBD1; v_gene: TRBV19; CDR3aa: ASSWDRGGEKLF
len: 11; j_gene: TRBJ2-7; d_gene: TRBD1; v_gene: TRBV6-5; CDR3aa: ASSYRDRAEQY
len: 13; j_gene: TRBJ2-3; d_gene: TRBD1; v_gene: TRBV6-4; CDR3aa: ASSDPGTGADTQY
len: 13; j_gene: TRBJ1-5; d_gene: -; v_gene: TRBV7-2; CDR3aa: ASSLWADSNQPQH
len: 9; j_gene: TRBJ2-3; d_gene: -; v_gene: TRBV20-1; CDR3aa: SAINTDTQY
len: 10; j_gene: TRBJ2-5; d_gene: -; v_gene: TRBV2; CDR3aa: ASGYISETQY